These 9 T cell receptor beta chains were all obtained from the same sample, sequenced in a study of Ad26.COV2.S vaccination and SARS-CoV-2 variants. Treatment in this sample: about 20 received Ad26.COV2.S at low or high dose, single or two shots; 5 received placebo; per-sample allocation not given. On day 63 after the first injection, vaccine and placebo recipients gave samples. This table comes from immunoSEQ multiplex PCR, and its TCRdb copy is limited to in-frame clones, with some not included. The table lists over 350,000 clones, about nine tenths of them singletons. This specimen consisted of peripheral blood, obtained in a trial of Ad26.COV2.S vaccine versus placebo. These TCRs come from a person aged 18-60 years who received the Ad26.COV2.S COVID-19 vaccine or a placebo.

This rearrangement joins TRBV6-5 to TRBJ1-2, with D uncertain. The ends were cut back, 0 bases at V and 2 bases at J, with 10 bases in the middle. CDR1 is MNHEY, CDR2 SVGAGI, per germline. This CDR3 has 15 amino acids. CDR3 region: CASSYSSGGNYGYTF. The CDR3 nucleotides are TGTGCCAGCAGTTACTCTAGCGGAGGGAACTATGGCTACACCTTC.

This clone was counted once. The chain recombines TRBV2 with TRBJ2-2; the D gene is possibly TRBD2 (5 bases). Germline V gene sequence: CDR1 SNHLY, CDR2 FYNNEI. The ends were cut back, 4 bases at V and 9 bases at J, with 9 bases in the middle. The CDR3 spans 12 residues. Here the CDR3 reads CASSGPGRELFF. The CDR3 DNA sequence: TGTGCCAGCAGTGGACCGGGGAGGGAGCTGTTTTTT.

The rearrangement uses TRBV2 and TRBJ1-1, with unresolved D. The germline V gene has CDR1 SNHLY and CDR2 FYNNEI. Trimming took off 3 bases at V and 5 bases at J, with 10 bases between the two ends. The CDR3 sequence is 13 residues long. CDR3 DNA sequence: TGTGCCAGCAGTGAGTTGGTCGAGACTGAAGCTTTCTTT. Translated, it gives CASSELVETEAFF.

The chain has TRBV29-1 and TRBJ1-1; no clear D gene. Germline CDR1 is SQVTM and CDR2 is ANQGSEA. This CDR3 is 13 amino acids long. V shed 1 base and J shed 0 bases, with 6 bases lying between them. CDR3 sequence (DNA): TGCAGCGTTGAAGTGACATTGAACACTGAAGCTTTCTTT. Translated, it gives CSVEVTLNTEAFF.

The rearrangement links TRBV2 to TRBJ1-2; D possibly corresponds to TRBD1 (5 bases). Between the trimmed V and J ends, which lost 4 bases and 2 bases, there was a span of 20 bases. Per the germline V gene, CDR1 is SNHLY and CDR2 is FYNNEI. The length of the CDR3 is 17 residues. The CDR3 sequence: CASSARTPGTRNYGYTF. The CDR3 DNA follows: TGTGCCAGCAGTGCCCGAACTCCAGGGACCAGGAACTATGGCTACACCTTC.

The chain is built from TRBV5-1 and TRBJ1-6; D gene ambiguous. Germline CDR1 SGHRS, CDR2 YFSETQ. This CDR3 region has 16 residues. V lost 0 bases to trimming and J lost 4 bases, with 11 bases between them. The CDR3 DNA follows: TGCGCCAGCAGCTTGGCCGGGTCTAGGTATAATTCACCCCTCCACTTT. Translated, it gives CASSLAGSRYNSPLHF. Variable domain in full (rest from reference TRBV5-1 and TRBJ1-6): KAGVTQTPRYLIKTRGQQVTLSCSPISGHRSVSWYQQTPGQGLQFLFEYFSETQRNKGNFPGRFSGRQFSNSRSEMNVSTLELGDSALYLCASSLAGSRYNSPLHFGNGTRLTVT.

This clone appeared a single time. This chain uses TRBV19 with TRBJ1-5, with D hard to call. Trimming removed 3 bases from V and 3 bases from J, with 9 bases in between. CDR3 length: 14 residues. CDR1 is LNHDA, CDR2 SQIVND, per germline (reference sequence). The CDR3 nucleotides are TGTGCCAGTAGTATGTCAGGATACAATCAGCCCCAGCATTTT. Residues: CASSMSGYNQPQHF.

This rearrangement joins TRBV6-2 or TRBV6-3 to TRBJ1-6; D possibly corresponds to TRBD1 (6 bases). The V end lost 2 bases, the J end lost 13 bases, and 24 bases lay between the germline ends. Germline CDR1 is MNHEY and CDR2 is SVGEGT. The CDR3 runs to 17 residues. The chain's CDR3 is CASSYENRVRRGSPLHF. For the CDR3, the DNA is TGTGCCAGCAGTTACGAGAACAGGGTTCGTCGAGGCTCGCCCCTCCACTTT.

The chain uses TRBV27 and TRBJ1-4; 7 bases agree with TRBD1. This CDR3 contains 16 residues. The germline gives CDR1 MNHEY, CDR2 SMNVEV (reference sequence). J gave up 5 bases and V 5 bases, and 11 bases lay outside the gene matches. Here the CDR3 reads CASSRSFRDRNEKLFF. CDR3 sequence (DNA): TGTGCCAGCAGTAGATCCTTCAGGGACAGAAATGAAAAACTGTTTTTT.